These 20 T cell receptor beta chains came from one sample sequenced in a study of shared clonotypes between healthy human individuals. The method was immunoSEQ multiplex PCR; TCRdb's version includes in-frame clones alone and lacks a portion of them. The data contain 450,000 to 500,000 clones, about 84% of them seen just once; the ten biggest clones take up about 13%. Sequenced material: PBMCs. Source of these receptors: a woman between 40 and 55 years old in good health. Some clones in this sample may be carry-over from other donors' samples.

The gene calls are TRBV18 and TRBJ2-5, with 8 positions matching TRBD1. The ends lost 5 bases at V and 4 bases at J; junction bases unmatched: 6. Germline CDR1 is KGHSH and CDR2 is LQKENI. The CDR3 totals 14 residues. CDR3 loop: CASSGQGGGETQYF. In DNA, the CDR3 is TGTGCCAGCTCAGGACAGGGAGGTGGAGAGACCCAGTACTTC.

CDR3 bases: TGTGCCATCAGTGACGGGGCCACAGATACGCAGTATTTT. The encoded protein is CAISDGATDTQYF. V and J are TRBV10-3 and TRBJ2-3, with D perhaps being TRBD1 or TRBD2 (5 bases each). CDR1 is ENHRY and CDR2 is SYGVKD in the germline V gene. The CDR3 contains 13 residues. V was cut by 3 bases and J by 2 bases, with 6 bases left in between.

This clone occurred a few times. V is TRBV30 and J is TRBJ2-7; the D gene is possibly TRBD2 (6 bases). The V end was cut by 6 bases, the J end by 6 bases, with 15 bases between. The CDR3 has 12 amino acids. Germline values: CDR1 GTSNPN, CDR2 SVGIG (reference sequence). CDR3: CACSGTQGEQYF. CDR3 in DNA: TGTGCCTGTTCCGGGACTCAGGGCGAGCAGTACTTC.

The J gene is TRBJ2-7, the V gene TRBV6-1, with TRBD1 matching over 9 bases. Losses at the gene ends were 4 bases for V and 6 bases for J; bases not matched to a gene: 19. Germline CDR1 and CDR2: MNHNS and SASEGT. The CDR3 spans 18 residues. In nucleotides, the CDR3 is TGTGCCAGCAGTGGGGACAGGGTAAGAGAGGCCCGGGGGGTCGAGCAGTACTTC. Its translation is CASSGDRVREARGVEQYF.

The rearrangement links TRBV19 to TRBJ2-3; 13 nucleotides line up with TRBD2. The germline CDR1 and CDR2 sequences are LNHDA and SQIVND (reference sequence). The CDR3 is 17 residues long. With V trimmed by 9 bases and J by 2 bases, 11 bases remained unmatched. The CDR3 loop reads CASRSDGLAGVTDTQYF. CDR3 nucleotides: TGTGCCAGCCGGAGTGATGGACTAGCGGGAGTCACAGATACGCAGTATTTT.

This chain uses TRBV11-1 with TRBJ2-2; the D call may be TRBD1 or TRBD2 (5 bases each). Germline values: CDR1 SGHAT, CDR2 FQDESV (reference sequence). The ends were cut back, 1 base at V and 4 bases at J, with 10 bases in the middle. This CDR3 spans 15 amino acids. CDR3 in amino acids: CASSLVGGSTGELFF. CDR3 sequence (DNA): TGTGCCAGCAGCTTAGTTGGGGGTAGCACCGGGGAGCTGTTTTTT.

The rearrangement uses TRBV19 and TRBJ1-2; TRBD1 is a possible D gene (5 bases). Per the germline V gene, CDR1 is LNHDA and CDR2 is SQIVND (reference sequence). V lost 4 bases to trimming and J lost 4 bases, with 13 bases between them. The CDR3 is made up of 14 amino acids. The CDR3 sequence: CASSKDRNAYGYTF. The CDR3 nucleotides read TGTGCCAGTAGTAAAGACAGAAACGCCTATGGCTACACCTTC.

The chain recombines TRBV27 with TRBJ2-7, with 8 bases matching TRBD2. V trimming: 4 bases; J trimming: 3 bases; junction bases outside the gene matches: 8. Germline V lookup: CDR1 MNHEY, CDR2 SMNVEV (reference sequence). The CDR3 consists of 15 residues. The CDR3 DNA reads TGTGCCAGCAGTTCACATAGCGGGATGATCTACGAGCAGTACTTC. This codes for CASSSHSGMIYEQYF.

The rearrangement links TRBV7-9 to TRBJ2-1; 7 bases agree with TRBD1. CDR3 length equals 15 residues. Germline assignment: CDR1 SEHNR and CDR2 FQNEAQ (reference sequence). With 5 bases clipped from V and 6 bases from J, the junction kept 10 bases outside the gene matches. In DNA form, the CDR3 reads TGTGCCAGCAGCCTCTCACAGGGGATGGGCAATGAGCAGTTCTTC. Amino acid sequence: CASSLSQGMGNEQFF.

The rearrangement links TRBV18 to TRBJ2-7, with D maybe TRBD2 (6 bases). The length of the CDR3 is 16 residues. The germline V gene has CDR1 KGHSH and CDR2 LQKENI. V lost 1 base and J lost 1, with 14 bases in between. CDR3 region: CASSPHRDLYSYEQYF. The DNA of the CDR3 is TGTGCCAGCTCACCACACCGGGACTTATATTCCTACGAGCAGTACTTC.

V gene TRBV6-5 combines with J gene TRBJ2-1; tentatively, D is TRBD1 (5 bases). Trimming cost V 7 bases and J 8 bases, with 18 bases left between them. The CDR3 consists of 14 residues. Germline V CDR1 and CDR2: MNHEY, SVGAGI. The CDR3: CASTRTASGHEQFF. The DNA for the CDR3 is TGTGCCAGCACCCGCACCGCCTCAGGGCATGAGCAGTTCTTC.

This clone has a single count. This rearrangement joins TRBV20-1 to TRBJ1-1; TRBD1 agrees at 9 bases. Germline V gives CDR1 DFQATT, CDR2 SNEGSKA (reference sequence). The CDR3 is 11 residues long. V lost 3 bases, J lost 7 bases, and 0 bases stayed unmatched. As DNA, the CDR3 is TGCAGTGCTAGGGGACAGGGTGAAGCTTTCTTT. Translating gives CSARGQGEAFF.

This sequence joins TRBV27 and TRBJ2-5; 8 bases are shared with TRBD2. J was trimmed by 1 base and V by 4 bases; bases with no gene match: 17. Germline values: CDR1 MNHEY, CDR2 SMNVEV (reference sequence). This CDR3 is 19 amino acids long. The CDR3 DNA reads as TGTGCCAGCAGTTCCACCACCCCTAGTGGCGGGAGGTCCCAAGAGACCCAGTACTTC. Its protein is CASSSTTPSGGRSQETQYF.

This sequence joins TRBV5-1 and TRBJ2-5, with D possibly matching TRBD2 (6 bases). The germline V gene has CDR1 SGHRS and CDR2 YFSETQ. The germline V and J ends were trimmed by 7 bases and 5 bases, with 15 bases remaining between them. CDR3 size: 13 residues. CDR3: CASRLGSLETQYF. DNA of the CDR3: TGCGCCAGCCGACTAGGGTCGCTTGAGACCCAGTACTTC.

This clone was observed a handful of times. The chain combines TRBV4-1 with TRBJ2-3, with D perhaps TRBD2 (6 bases). The germline gives CDR1 MGHRA, CDR2 YSYEKL. V dropped 0 bases and J dropped 1 base, with 17 bases sitting between them. The CDR3 loop spans 18 amino acids. This chain's CDR3 is CASSQERVAAYGTDTQYF. The CDR3 nucleotides are TGCGCCAGCAGCCAAGAAAGGGTAGCGGCGTATGGCACAGATACGCAGTATTTT.

The gene calls are TRBV19 and TRBJ1-1; D gene unclear. The germline gives CDR1 LNHDA, CDR2 SQIVND (reference sequence). Trimming took off 5 bases at V and 1 base at J, with 8 bases between the two ends. The CDR3 covers 13 residues. As DNA, the CDR3 is TGTGCCAGTAGTCCTACACAGAACACTGAAGCTTTCTTT. Residues: CASSPTQNTEAFF.

CDR3 sequence: CASTSVPTDTQYF. The CDR3 nucleotides read TGTGCCAGCACTAGCGTCCCCACAGATACGCAGTATTTT. This chain links TRBV7-6 with TRBJ2-3; a possible D gene is TRBD2 (6 bases). Germline-derived CDR1 and CDR2 are SGHVS and FNYEAQ. The length of the CDR3 is 13 residues. V shed 7 bases and J shed 2 bases, with 10 bases lying between them.

The table lists this clone with a count of one. This chain connects TRBV29-1 to TRBJ2-7; D gene ambiguous. The CDR3 loop spans 13 amino acids. Per germline, CDR1 SQVTM and CDR2 ANQGSEA. V was cut by 6 bases and J by 3 bases, with 15 bases left in between. The CDR3 sequence: CSVALRARYEQYF. CDR3 nucleotides: TGCAGCGTGGCCCTCCGGGCCCGCTACGAGCAGTACTTC.

The chain is built from TRBV4-3 and TRBJ2-6, with D uncertain. CDR1 LGHNA and CDR2 YSLEER come from the germline V gene. Trimming pared 0 bases from V and 2 bases from J, leaving 17 bases between. There are 19 residues in the CDR3. In DNA, the CDR3 is TGCGCCAGCAGCCAAGATCTCTCCCGAGCTTTTGCTGGGGCCAACGTCCTGACTTTC. Protein sequence: CASSQDLSRAFAGANVLTF.

This chain links TRBV11-2 with TRBJ2-5; 7 positions match TRBD1. Germline lookup yields CDR1 SGHAT and CDR2 FQNNGV. The V segment lost 5 bases and the J segment 0 bases; nucleotides outside the gene matches: 9. The CDR3 runs 16 residues. CDR3 amino acids: CASSKQGSKYQETQYF. The CDR3 DNA sequence: TGTGCCAGCAGCAAACAGGGGTCTAAGTACCAAGAGACCCAGTACTTC.